Following are 20 T cell receptor beta chains from one sample sequenced in a study of vaccination and CD4 T cells after COVID-19. No antigen is known for these receptors. Treatment described: roughly 10-day PBMC culture with coronavirus spike peptide pools or control peptides (ViraFEST assay). Sequenced with the Oncomine TCR Beta short-read assay was DNA taken from cultured CD4+ T cells. A single record per CDR3 protein comes from TCRdb applying MiXCR to the PCR reads. The sample gives fewer than 10,000 distinct CDR3 sequences, approximately 57% of which show up once; around 15% is in the top ten. The sequencing used cultured CD4+ T cells from blood, collected after SARS-CoV-2 vaccination. The receptors were sampled from a human donor with COVID-19.

The V and J genes are TRBV18 and TRBJ2-5; TRBD1 matches 7 bases. Looked up from germline, CDR1 is KGHSH and CDR2 is LQKENI. The CDR3 covers 15 residues. The trim removed 1 base at V and 5 bases at J, leaving 7 bases unmatched. The CDR3 is CASSPLRGLGETQYF. The CDR3 DNA reads as TGTGCCAGCTCACCACTGAGGGGGCTGGGGGAGACCCAGTACTTC.

In its sample, this clonotype was seen a few times. CDR3 coding DNA: TGTGCCAGCAGCTACAGGGGTTCACCCCTCCACTTT. Translated, it gives CASSYRGSPLHF. The rearrangement joins TRBV7-2 to TRBJ1-6, with TRBD1 matching 7 bases. The CDR3 has 12 residues. Trimming cost V 4 bases and J 9 bases; bases outside gene matches: 0. In germline, CDR1 is SGHTA, CDR2 FQGNSA.

The sample holds a few counts of this clonotype. This chain links TRBV7-9 with TRBJ1-2, with a possible D match to TRBD1 (5 bases). The germline gives CDR1 SEHNR, CDR2 FQNEAQ (reference sequence). The CDR3 loop spans 16 amino acids. V lost 1 base to trimming and J lost 4 bases, with 16 bases between them. Here the CDR3 reads CASSLGAARGGYGYTF. The CDR3, as DNA: TGTGCCAGCAGCTTAGGAGCAGCACGGGGCGGCTATGGCTACACCTTC.

The chain is built from TRBV20-1 and TRBJ2-7; the match to TRBD2 covers 11 bases. The CDR3 spans 18 residues. Germline lookup yields CDR1 DFQATT and CDR2 SNEGSKA (reference sequence). V lost 0 bases and J lost 0; bases outside the gene matches: 10. The CDR3 DNA sequence: TGCAGTGCTAGAGATTGGCTAGCGGGGGGATCACGCTCCTACGAGCAGTACTTC. This translates into CSARDWLAGGSRSYEQYF.

In its sample, this clonotype was seen once. CDR3 nucleotides: TGTGCCACCAGCAGAGCCGCAGATACGCAGTATTTT. Its translation: CATSRAADTQYF. The genes are TRBV15 and TRBJ2-3; D ambiguous. CDR1 is LNHNV, CDR2 YYDKDF, per germline (reference sequence). The CDR3 sequence is 12 residues long. V was pared by 1 base and J by 4 bases, with 3 bases between.

The rearrangement uses TRBV20-1 and TRBJ2-7; 9 positions match TRBD1. V lost 5 bases to trimming and J lost 2 bases; unmatched junction nucleotides: 4. CDR3 length equals 13 residues. In germline, CDR1 is DFQATT, CDR2 SNEGSKA (reference sequence). The CDR3 loop reads CSAHGQGTYEQYF. Here the CDR3 DNA reads TGCAGTGCTCACGGACAGGGGACCTACGAGCAGTACTTC.

V is TRBV27 and J is TRBJ1-6, with 8 bases matching TRBD1. Germline CDR1 MNHEY, CDR2 SMNVEV (reference sequence). CDR3 length: 14 residues. Unmatched junction bases numbered 7, after V lost 8 bases and J lost 7 bases. CDR3 loop: CASCYRDRNSPLHF. The CDR3 DNA reads as TGTGCCAGCTGTTACCGGGACAGGAATTCACCCCTCCACTTT.

The genes are TRBV5-1 and TRBJ2-2, with D unresolved. The germline V gene has CDR1 SGHRS and CDR2 YFSETQ. Trimming removed 3 bases from V and 6 bases from J, with 9 bases in between. This CDR3 contains 13 residues. DNA for the CDR3: TGCGCCAGCAGCTACGGGTTAGCCGGGGAGCTGTTTTTT. It encodes CASSYGLAGELFF.

This clonotype has only a few counts. V gene TRBV6-5 combines with J gene TRBJ1-2; D is unclear. V gave up 0 bases and J gave up 5 bases, with 13 bases separating them. There are 15 residues in the CDR3. Per germline, CDR1 MNHEY and CDR2 SVGAGI. The CDR3 here is CASSYSTATDYGYTF. The CDR3 region has the DNA TGTGCCAGCAGTTACTCGACCGCGACCGATTATGGCTACACCTTC.

This sequence joins TRBV25-1 and TRBJ1-3; D is unclear. This CDR3 has 12 amino acids. V was trimmed by 4 bases and J by 1 base, leaving 2 bases between them. In germline, CDR1 is MGHDK, CDR2 SYGVNS. CDR3 coding DNA: TGTGCCAGCAGTGCATCTGGAAACACCATATATTTT. Encoded protein: CASSASGNTIYF.

The chain recombines TRBV20-1 with TRBJ1-1, with D possibly being TRBD1 (5 bases). Germline-derived CDR1 and CDR2 are DFQATT and SNEGSKA (reference sequence). V was cut by 5 bases and J by 2 bases, with 9 bases left in between. This CDR3 has 12 residues. The CDR3 nucleotides are TGCAGTGCTTACGACAGAAACACTGAAGCTTTCTTT. Translating it yields CSAYDRNTEAFF.

This clonotype showed up just a few times. V is TRBV11-3 and J is TRBJ2-7; 11 nucleotides agree with TRBD2. The CDR3 is made up of 18 amino acids. Trimming took 3 bases from V and 4 from J; bases not matched to a gene: 14. Germline lookup yields CDR1 SGHNT and CDR2 YENEEA. Here the CDR3 reads CASSFSKGLAGGVYEQYF. CDR3 sequence (DNA): TGTGCCAGCAGCTTCTCCAAAGGCCTAGCGGGGGGAGTATACGAGCAGTACTTC.

This clonotype occurred once. In DNA form, the CDR3 reads TGTGCCAGCAGCTTGGTAACAGGGGAGGTCACTGAAGCTTTCTTT. Protein: CASSLVTGEVTEAFF. V is TRBV5-4 and J is TRBJ1-1; 7 bases are shared with TRBD1. Losses at the gene ends were 0 bases for V and 4 bases for J; bases not matched to a gene: 6. CDR1 and CDR2 (germline): SGHNT, YYREEE (reference sequence). The CDR3 extends over 15 amino acids.

The chain recombines TRBV20-1 with TRBJ1-2; D is uncertain. CDR1 and CDR2 from the germline V gene are DFQATT and SNEGSKA (reference sequence). Trimming took off 5 bases at V and 0 bases at J, with 10 bases between the two ends. This CDR3 has 13 amino acids. The CDR3 bases are TGCAGTGCTGCCCGGGGAGCTAACTATGGCTACACCTTC. This encodes CSAARGANYGYTF.

This clonotype appeared a single time. The V call is TRBV30, the J call TRBJ1-2; D is unclear. This CDR3 is 14 amino acids long. Germline V lookup: CDR1 GTSNPN, CDR2 SVGIG (reference sequence). The V gene lost 0 bases and the J gene lost 2 bases, with 10 bases spanning the gap. The CDR3 sequence: CAWSVRKANYGYTF. CDR3 sequence (DNA): TGTGCCTGGAGTGTACGAAAGGCGAACTATGGCTACACCTTC.

The CDR3 DNA sequence: TGTGCCAGCAGTGACTTGGCGGGGGGGCCTGTAGATACGCAGTATTTT. It codes for CASSDLAGGPVDTQYF. The gene calls are TRBV6-4 and TRBJ2-3, with 9 bases fitting TRBD2. Germline V CDR1 and CDR2: MRHNA, SNTAGT. V dropped 1 base and J dropped 5; count of bases not matched to a gene: 7. The CDR3 extends over 16 amino acids.

The chain couples TRBV6-1 to TRBJ1-5; possibly TRBD1 for D (6 bases). V was shortened by 5 bases and J by 1 base, with 21 bases between the two germline ends. CDR1 MNHNS and CDR2 SASEGT come from the germline V gene. The CDR3 is made up of 18 amino acids. DNA of the CDR3: TGTGCCAGCAGTCGGCATGCCCAGGGGTCCCTCAGCAATCAGCCCCAGCATTTT. Translated, it gives CASSRHAQGSLSNQPQHF.

This clonotype was seen more than once but under ten times. The gene calls are TRBV11-2 and TRBJ2-3; D remains ambiguous. The CDR3 covers 12 residues. CDR1 and CDR2 (germline): SGHAT, FQNNGV. The germline V and J ends were trimmed by 4 bases and 4 bases, with 6 bases remaining between them. The CDR3, as DNA: TGTGCCAGCAGCTCCGCCCCAGATACGCAGTATTTT. Translation gives CASSSAPDTQYF.

In this sample, this clonotype turned up a few times. V gene TRBV20-1 combines with J gene TRBJ1-3; D is unclear. V was cut by 0 bases and J by 0 bases, with 9 bases left in between. The germline V gene encodes CDR1 DFQATT and CDR2 SNEGSKA (reference sequence). The CDR3 totals 15 residues. The CDR3 DNA follows: TGCAGTGCTAGAGATTGGGCAGACTCTGGAAACACCATATATTTT. Protein product: CSARDWADSGNTIYF.

The chain combines TRBV19 with TRBJ1-2; D ambiguous. The CDR3 sequence is 12 residues long. V was shortened by 5 bases and J by 3 bases, with 7 bases between the two germline ends. CDR1 and CDR2 (germline): LNHDA, SQIVND (reference sequence). CDR3 loop: CASSLQYYGYTF. In nucleotides, the CDR3 is TGTGCCAGTAGTCTCCAATACTATGGCTACACCTTC.